The 31 T cell receptor beta chains given below trace back to one sample, sequenced in a study of cytomegalovirus exposure and HLA in healthy donors. Method: immunoSEQ multiplex PCR; TCRdb's copy keeps in-frame clones and lacks some. The sample includes hundreds of thousands of clones, roughly 84% seen only once; the top ten take more than 1.5%. Sequences were obtained from PBMCs. These receptors were taken from a woman between 18 and 30 years old in good health and CMV-seropositive.

V usage is TRBV2 and J usage is TRBJ1-1; D is undetermined. CDR1 SNHLY and CDR2 FYNNEI come from the germline V gene. V lost 2 bases and J lost 0, with 10 bases in between. CDR3 length: 15 residues. The CDR3 sequence is CASSEFGEMNTEAFF. The DNA for the CDR3 is TGTGCCAGCAGTGAATTCGGGGAAATGAACACTGAAGCTTTCTTT.

In DNA form, the CDR3 reads TGTGCCAGCAGACTCCTCGGCTTCCTAGCGGGAGGACCGACCACAGATACGCAGTATTTT. Its translation: CASRLLGFLAGGPTTDTQYF. The chain carries TRBV7-8 and TRBJ2-3, with TRBD2 matching 11 bases. The J segment lost 2 bases and the V segment lost 6 bases, leaving 19 bases of the junction unmatched. Germline loops: CDR1 SGHVS, CDR2 FQNEAQ. The CDR3 has 20 residues.

This rearrangement joins TRBV30 to TRBJ2-7; TRBD1 might be the D (5 bases). The V end lost 0 bases, the J end lost 5 bases, and 11 bases lay between the germline ends. The length of the CDR3 is 13 residues. The germline gives CDR1 GTSNPN, CDR2 SVGIG (reference sequence). CDR3 region: CAWSVRMGHEQYF. In nucleotides, the CDR3 is TGTGCCTGGAGTGTACGGATGGGGCACGAGCAGTACTTC.

This clone was seen many times. The chain has TRBV25-1 and TRBJ2-2; D may be TRBD2 (7 bases). The germline CDR1 and CDR2 sequences are MGHDK and SYGVNS. Trimming pared 3 bases from V and 6 bases from J, leaving 20 bases between. The CDR3 spans 17 residues. The CDR3 is CASSDRGRDSRPGELFF. CDR3 nucleotides: TGTGCCAGCAGTGATAGGGGGAGGGACTCCCGGCCCGGGGAGCTGTTTTTT. The full variable domain, in which reference TRBV25-1 and TRBJ2-2 provide the parts outside the CDR3, is EADIYQTPRYLVIGTGKKITLECSQTMGHDKMYWYQQDPGMELHLIHYSYGVNSTEKGDLSSESTVSRIRTEHFPLTLESARPSHTSQYLCASSDRGRDSRPGELFFGEGSRLTVL.

V gene TRBV18 combines with J gene TRBJ1-1; D is ambiguous. CDR1 is KGHSH, CDR2 LQKENI, per germline. Trimming left V 1 base short and J 5 bases short, with 8 bases between. The CDR3 contains 13 residues. The CDR3, as DNA: TGTGCCAGCTCACCACAACGGGAGACTGAAGCTTTCTTT. Translated, it gives CASSPQRETEAFF.

The chain couples TRBV4-1 to TRBJ1-2, with 8 bases matching TRBD1. Germline loops: CDR1 MGHRA, CDR2 YSYEKL. The V gene end was trimmed by 0 bases and the J gene end by 8 bases; junction bases not matched to a gene: 11. The CDR3 runs 16 residues. CDR3 region: CASSQETIRTGKGYTF. The CDR3 DNA reads TGCGCCAGCAGCCAAGAAACGATTCGGACAGGGAAGGGCTACACCTTC.

The chain uses TRBV6-1 and TRBJ2-1, with TRBD2 identical over 12 bases. Per germline, CDR1 MNHNS and CDR2 SASEGT. Unmatched junction bases numbered 11, after V lost 8 bases and J lost 9 bases. The CDR3 has 15 amino acids. Here the CDR3 DNA reads TGTGCCAGCCGAAAATCCGGACTAGCGGGATCTGAGCAGTTCTTC. As protein: CASRKSGLAGSEQFF.

V and J are TRBV4-1 and TRBJ1-1; the match to TRBD1 covers 8 bases. The germline V gene has CDR1 MGHRA and CDR2 YSYEKL. Losses at the gene ends were 1 base for V and 5 bases for J; bases not matched to a gene: 15. CDR3 length equals 18 residues. CDR3 region: CASSQAGGAGGSETEAFF. The CDR3 DNA sequence: TGCGCCAGCAGCCAAGCAGGGGGAGCAGGGGGCAGTGAGACTGAAGCTTTCTTT.

The chain couples TRBV30 to TRBJ1-2; possibly TRBD1 for D (6 bases). CDR3 length: 13 residues. The V gene lost 1 base and the J gene lost 3 bases, with 9 bases spanning the gap. From germline, CDR1 is GTSNPN and CDR2 SVGIG (reference sequence). CDR3 nucleotide sequence: TGTGCCTGGAGTGGGGGGCTTTACTATGGCTACACCTTC. Protein sequence: CAWSGGLYYGYTF. Based on the CDR3 plus reference TRBV30 and TRBJ1-2, the full variable domain is SQTIHQWPATLVQPVGSPLSLECTVEGTSNPNLYWYRQAAGRGLQLLFYSVGIGQISSEVPQNLSASRPQDRQFILSSKKLLLSDSGFYLCAWSGGLYYGYTFGSGTRLTVV.

This clone was counted once. The CDR3 loop is CASSQTALTYNEQFF. The CDR3 nucleotides read TGTGCCAGCAGCCAGACAGCTTTAACCTACAATGAGCAGTTCTTC. V is TRBV7-9 and J is TRBJ2-1, with TRBD1 as a possible D gene (5 bases). Per germline, CDR1 SEHNR and CDR2 FQNEAQ (reference sequence). The CDR3 is 15 amino acids. The V gene lost 5 bases and the J gene lost 2 bases, with 13 bases spanning the gap. Together with reference TRBV7-9 and TRBJ2-1, the CDR3 gives the full variable domain: DTGVSQNPRHKITKRGQNVTFRCDPISEHNRLYWYRQTLGQGPEFLTYFQNEAQLEKSRLLSDRFSAERPKGSFSTLEIQRTEQGDSAMYLCASSQTALTYNEQFFGPGTRLTVL.

The gene calls are TRBV28 and TRBJ2-1; 9 nucleotides agree with TRBD1. Trimming took 4 bases from V and 6 from J; bases not matched to a gene: 4. The germline V gene has CDR1 MDHEN and CDR2 SYDVKM. The CDR3 is 14 amino acids. CDR3 region: CASSWGTGLNEQFF. The CDR3 DNA follows: TGTGCCAGCAGTTGGGGGACAGGGCTCAATGAGCAGTTCTTC.

The genes are TRBV27 and TRBJ2-5, with 9 bases lining up with TRBD1. The trim removed 5 bases at V and 5 bases at J, leaving 9 bases unmatched. There are 15 residues in the CDR3. Germline V gives CDR1 MNHEY, CDR2 SMNVEV (reference sequence). CDR3 in amino acids: CASSPRTGTGETQYF. The CDR3 DNA sequence: TGTGCCAGCAGTCCTAGGACAGGGACAGGGGAGACCCAGTACTTC.

The CDR3 protein is CATSRGTSGKGPNEQFF. CDR3 DNA: TGTGCCACCAGCAGAGGGACTAGCGGGAAGGGCCCCAATGAGCAGTTCTTC. The chain has TRBV15 and TRBJ2-1; the match to TRBD2 covers 12 bases. Germline V gene data show CDR1 as LNHNV and CDR2 as YYDKDF (reference sequence). The CDR3 length is 17 residues. The V gene end was trimmed by 1 base and the J gene end by 6 bases; junction bases not matched to a gene: 7.

The chain carries TRBV29-1 and TRBJ1-1; TRBD1 aligns across 10 bases. The CDR3 contains 16 residues. From germline, CDR1 is SQVTM and CDR2 ANQGSEA. V lost 7 bases to trimming and J lost 4 bases; unmatched junction nucleotides: 15. The DNA for the CDR3 is TGCAGCGCGAGAACAGGGACAGGGGTGATGAGCACTGAAGCTTTCTTT. It codes for CSARTGTGVMSTEAFF.

The chain employs TRBV30 and TRBJ2-5; perhaps TRBD2 as D (6 bases). Trimming removed 3 bases from V and 4 bases from J, with 9 bases in between. The CDR3 runs to 12 residues. The germline gives CDR1 GTSNPN, CDR2 SVGIG (reference sequence). The CDR3 region is CAWRGAGETQYF. CDR3 nucleotide sequence: TGTGCCTGGAGAGGAGCGGGAGAGACCCAGTACTTC.

V and J are TRBV30 and TRBJ2-1, with 12 bases fitting TRBD2. With 3 bases clipped from V and 6 bases from J, the junction kept 3 bases outside the gene matches. This CDR3 is 14 amino acids long. The V gene's germline CDR1 is GTSNPN and CDR2 SVGIG (reference sequence). CDR3 coding DNA: TGTGCCTGGAGCCTGGGACTAGCGGGCAATGAGCAGTTCTTC. Translation: CAWSLGLAGNEQFF.

The chain employs TRBV6-5 and TRBJ2-3; 12 bases are a match to TRBD2. The V gene's germline CDR1 is MNHEY and CDR2 SVGAGI. J lost 3 bases, V lost 5 bases, and 0 bases had no gene match. The CDR3 sequence is 14 residues long. The CDR3 sequence: CASSLAGGTDTQYF. CDR3 nucleotide sequence: TGTGCCAGCAGTCTAGCGGGAGGGACAGATACGCAGTATTTT.

This clone was observed a few times. The chain links TRBV18 to TRBJ2-3, with no clear D. The V end lost 3 bases, the J end lost 2 bases, and 12 bases lay between the germline ends. Looked up from germline, CDR1 is KGHSH and CDR2 is LQKENI. The CDR3 consists of 15 residues. In DNA form, the CDR3 reads TGTGCCAGCTCACCCTCCCGGGTAAACACAGATACGCAGTATTTT. Amino acids: CASSPSRVNTDTQYF.

The V and J genes are TRBV4-2 and TRBJ1-2, with D possibly matching TRBD1 (6 bases). There are 13 residues in the CDR3. Germline assignment: CDR1 LGHNA and CDR2 YNFKEQ. Trimming shortened V by 0 bases and J by 7 bases, and 9 bases separated the two germline ends. The CDR3 here is CASSQDPGVGYTF. The CDR3 DNA reads TGTGCCAGCAGCCAAGATCCAGGGGTTGGCTACACCTTC.

The chain links TRBV7-9 to TRBJ2-7; TRBD2 agrees at 13 bases. Trimming removed 5 bases from V and 0 bases from J; junction bases left unmatched: 4. Germline values: CDR1 SEHNR, CDR2 FQNEAQ (reference sequence). This CDR3 has 16 residues. The CDR3 nucleotides read TGTGCCAGCAGCACTAGCGGGAGGGAGAGCTCCTACGAGCAGTACTTC. Translated, it gives CASSTSGRESSYEQYF.

The chain has TRBV5-1 and TRBJ2-1, with 9 bases that match TRBD1. Germline V gives CDR1 SGHRS, CDR2 YFSETQ. Germline trimming cut 0 bases from V and 7 bases from J; bases unmatched to any gene: 5. The CDR3 spans 15 residues. Here the CDR3 reads CASSLVDRGTNEQFF. The CDR3 nucleotides read TGCGCCAGCAGCTTGGTGGACAGGGGAACGAATGAGCAGTTCTTC.

The V call is TRBV7-9, the J call TRBJ2-1; D might be TRBD1 (6 bases). This CDR3 comprises 16 residues. The germline gives CDR1 SEHNR, CDR2 FQNEAQ (reference sequence). The V gene lost 5 bases and the J gene lost 2 bases, with 16 bases spanning the gap. For the CDR3, the DNA is TGTGCCAGCAGCCGAAGAGGGGGAAAACCCTACAATGAGCAGTTCTTC. This sequence encodes CASSRRGGKPYNEQFF.

This chain uses TRBV27 with TRBJ2-1; no firm D call. Germline V gives CDR1 MNHEY, CDR2 SMNVEV (reference sequence). Trimming pared 2 bases from V and 4 bases from J, leaving 15 bases between. This CDR3 has 16 amino acids. The CDR3 nucleotides read TGTGCCAGCAGTTTAGGGCTGCCCTCCTCTTACAATGAGCAGTTCTTC. Translated, it gives CASSLGLPSSYNEQFF.

The chain recombines TRBV19 with TRBJ1-1; 7 bases are shared with TRBD1. CDR1 and CDR2 (germline): LNHDA, SQIVND (reference sequence). The CDR3 is 15 amino acids. V lost 1 base, J lost 7 bases, and 9 bases stayed unmatched. The CDR3 sequence is CASSIGVTGPNEAFF. The CDR3 coding sequence is TGTGCCAGTAGTATAGGAGTGACAGGGCCTAATGAAGCTTTCTTT.

This chain uses TRBV6-1 with TRBJ2-1; a possible D gene is TRBD2 (5 bases). Germline values: CDR1 MNHNS, CDR2 SASEGT. This CDR3 region has 11 residues. V shed 4 bases and J shed 12 bases, with 10 bases lying between them. CDR3 sequence: CASSGGFRQFF. The CDR3 coding sequence is TGTGCCAGCAGTGGAGGGTTTCGGCAGTTCTTC.

This chain uses TRBV28 with TRBJ1-2; D uncertain. Trimming removed 3 bases at V and 8 bases at J, with 10 bases between. The germline gives CDR1 MDHEN, CDR2 SYDVKM. The CDR3 sequence is 12 residues long. Here the CDR3 DNA reads TGTGCCAGCAGTTTGAGCCAGAGGGGCTACACCTTC. Translating gives CASSLSQRGYTF.

This clone was seen once. The V gene is TRBV28, the J gene TRBJ2-7, with 7 bases that match TRBD1. Germline assignment: CDR1 MDHEN and CDR2 SYDVKM. The CDR3 length is 14 residues. The V and J ends lost 7 bases and 4 bases, in that order; junction bases with no gene match: 10. DNA for the CDR3: TGTGCCAGCAACGTACAGGGGACGGTATACGAGCAGTACTTC. Translated: CASNVQGTVYEQYF.

The chain combines TRBV29-1 with TRBJ2-6; D is perhaps TRBD2 (6 bases). This CDR3 spans 14 amino acids. Trimming took 2 bases from V and 2 from J, leaving 7 bases between them. Per the germline V gene, CDR1 is SQVTM and CDR2 is ANQGSEA. The CDR3 DNA sequence: TGCAGCGTTGAACGACTAGCTGGGGCCAACGTCCTGACTTTC. Its translation is CSVERLAGANVLTF.

This sequence joins TRBV6-5 and TRBJ1-1; possibly TRBD1 for D (5 bases). CDR1 and CDR2 (germline): MNHEY, SVGAGI. This CDR3 region has 14 residues. V gave up 2 bases and J gave up 8 bases, with 15 bases separating them. CDR3 nucleotide sequence: TGTGCCAGCAGTTACGGGTTCGAGACAGCAGAAGCTTTCTTT. Translated, it gives CASSYGFETAEAFF.

The genes are TRBV14 and TRBJ2-5; possibly TRBD1 for D (6 bases). This CDR3 has 18 amino acids. V lost 2 bases to trimming and J lost 2 bases, with 21 bases between them. Germline V gives CDR1 SGHDN, CDR2 FVKESK. The CDR3 bases are TGTGCCAGCAGCCAACGTCCCCCACAGGGATGGGCGCAAGAGACCCAGTACTTC. Amino acid sequence: CASSQRPPQGWAQETQYF.

The genes are TRBV12-5 and TRBJ2-1, with 13 bases aligning to TRBD2. CDR1 and CDR2 (germline): LGHNT, FRNRAP. V lost 6 bases, J lost 6 bases, and 8 bases stayed unmatched. The CDR3 spans 16 residues. CDR3 sequence: CASGAGTSGTVNEQFF. CDR3 in DNA: TGTGCTAGTGGGGCCGGGACTAGCGGGACGGTCAATGAGCAGTTCTTC.